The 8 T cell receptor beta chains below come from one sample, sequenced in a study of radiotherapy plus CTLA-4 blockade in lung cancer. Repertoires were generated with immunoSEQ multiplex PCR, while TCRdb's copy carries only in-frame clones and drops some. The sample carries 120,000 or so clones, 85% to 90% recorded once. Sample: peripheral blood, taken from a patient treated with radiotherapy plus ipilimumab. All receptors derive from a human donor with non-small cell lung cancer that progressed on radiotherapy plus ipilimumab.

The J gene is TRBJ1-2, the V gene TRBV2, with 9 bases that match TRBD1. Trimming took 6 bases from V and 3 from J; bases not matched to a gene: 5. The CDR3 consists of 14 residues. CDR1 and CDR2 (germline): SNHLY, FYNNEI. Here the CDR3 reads CASRRQGGDYGYTF. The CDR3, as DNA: TGTGCCAGCAGACGACAGGGGGGGGACTATGGCTACACCTTC.

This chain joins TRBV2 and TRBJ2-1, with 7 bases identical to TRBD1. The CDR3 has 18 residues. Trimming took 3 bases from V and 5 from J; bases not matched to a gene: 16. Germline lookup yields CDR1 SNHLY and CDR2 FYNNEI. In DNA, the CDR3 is TGTGCCAGCAGTGATCTGGAATACAGGGGACCTGAGAACAATGAGCAGTTCTTC. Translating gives CASSDLEYRGPENNEQFF.

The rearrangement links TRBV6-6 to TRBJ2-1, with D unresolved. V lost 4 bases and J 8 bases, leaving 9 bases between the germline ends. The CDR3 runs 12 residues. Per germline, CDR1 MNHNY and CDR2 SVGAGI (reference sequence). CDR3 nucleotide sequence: TGTGCCAGCAGTTTCCCATACGATGAGCAGTTCTTC. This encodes CASSFPYDEQFF.

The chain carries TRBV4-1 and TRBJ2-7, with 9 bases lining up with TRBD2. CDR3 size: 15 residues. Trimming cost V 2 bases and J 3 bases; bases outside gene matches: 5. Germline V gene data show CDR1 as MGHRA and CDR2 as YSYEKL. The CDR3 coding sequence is TGCGCCAGCAGCCAAACCCTAGCGGGACGCTACGAGCAGTACTTC. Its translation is CASSQTLAGRYEQYF.

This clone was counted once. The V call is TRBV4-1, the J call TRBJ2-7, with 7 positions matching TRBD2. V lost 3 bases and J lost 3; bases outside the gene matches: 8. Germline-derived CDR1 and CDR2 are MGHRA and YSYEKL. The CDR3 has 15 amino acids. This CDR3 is CASSHPSGAVYEQYF. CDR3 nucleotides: TGCGCCAGCAGCCACCCAAGCGGGGCGGTCTACGAGCAGTACTTC.

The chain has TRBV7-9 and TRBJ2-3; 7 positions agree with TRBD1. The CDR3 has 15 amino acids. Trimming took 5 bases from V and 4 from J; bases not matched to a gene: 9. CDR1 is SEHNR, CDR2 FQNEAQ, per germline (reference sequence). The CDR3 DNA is TGTGCCAGCAGCAAGAGACAGGGTCTGGCAGATACGCAGTATTTT. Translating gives CASSKRQGLADTQYF.

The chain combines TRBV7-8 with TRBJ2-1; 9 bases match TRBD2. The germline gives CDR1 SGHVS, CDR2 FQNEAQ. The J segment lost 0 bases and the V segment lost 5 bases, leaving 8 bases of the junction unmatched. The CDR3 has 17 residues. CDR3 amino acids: CASSGSGRLDSYNEQFF. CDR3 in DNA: TGTGCCAGCAGCGGAAGCGGGAGGTTAGACTCCTACAATGAGCAGTTCTTC.

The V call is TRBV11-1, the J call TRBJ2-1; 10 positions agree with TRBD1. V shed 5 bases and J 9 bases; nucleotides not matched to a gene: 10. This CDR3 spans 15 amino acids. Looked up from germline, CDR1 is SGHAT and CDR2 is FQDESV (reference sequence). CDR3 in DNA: TGTGCCAGCAGCCAGACAGGGGGCCCTACCGGTGAGCAGTTCTTC. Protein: CASSQTGGPTGEQFF.